Given below is one T cell receptor beta chain in context. Both 60 Vbeta primers and 13 Jbeta primers went into the PCR. Data came from immunoSEQ multiplex PCR; TCRdb stores just in-frame clones and leaves some out. Of 160,000 or so clones in the sample, 79% were seen once. The CDR3 contains 14 residues. V dropped 3 bases and J dropped 0 bases, with 8 bases sitting between them. Germline CDR1 reads LNHDA; CDR2 reads SQIVND (reference sequence). These data come from a study of cytomegalovirus exposure and HLA in healthy donors. Sequenced sample: PBMCs. The sequence derives from a woman between 40 and 55 years old in good health and CMV-seronegative. V gene TRBV19 combines with J gene TRBJ1-1, with no clear D. The CDR3 loop is CASSISVMNTEAFF. CDR3 DNA: TGTGCCAGTAGTATTTCAGTCATGAACACTGAAGCTTTCTTT. Supplemented by reference TRBV19 and TRBJ1-1, the full variable domain reads DGGITQSPKYLFRKEGQNVTLSCEQNLNHDAMYWYRQDPGQGLRLIYYSQIVNDFQKGDIAEGYSVSREKKESFPLTVTSAQKNPTAFYLCASSISVMNTEAFFGQGTRLTVV.